This TCR beta chain appears in the sequencing data of a study of T cells in Graves' hyperthyroidism and ophthalmopathy. Study-wide findings and caveats: Blood shared most expanded thyroid clonotypes above 0.001.

Unmatched junction bases numbered 3, after V lost 11 bases and J lost 3 bases. This CDR3 has 13 residues. Germline V gives CDR1 MNHEY, CDR2 SVGEGT. Amplified regions were TCR beta CDR3 sequences from RNA transcripts. The HTBI primer set drove a first-round RT-PCR of the TCR CDR3. Via MiXCR, TCRdb re-called the multiplex PCR reads, giving one row per CDR3 protein. The sample records around 620,000 distinct CDR3 sequences, 15% to 20% being singletons. When ophthalmopathy did not progress within 18 months, Graves' hyperthyroidism was considered stable. 10 ml fresh peripheral blood yielded the PBMCs. With respect to this clonotype: Its specificity is not known.

The rearrangement joins TRBV6-2 or TRBV6-3 to TRBJ2-1; 11 bases are a match to TRBD2. This sequence originates from a woman in her twenties or thirties with Graves' hyperthyroidism. The sample was blood. CDR3 sequence (DNA): TGTGCCGGAACTAGCGGGAGCTACAATGAGCAGTTCTTC. Translated: CAGTSGSYNEQFF.